Sequencing of this T cell receptor (beta chain) was carried out in a study of CD8 T cells in Susac syndrome. Trimming cost V 1 base and J 3 bases, with 12 bases left between them. The CDR3 is 15 residues long. In germline, CDR1 is MGHRA, CDR2 YSYEKL. CD8+ and CD4+ T cells from blood underwent TCR beta sequencing, which was carried out in a high-throughput format. The multiple sclerosis control group consisted of treatment-naive patients whose relapsing-remitting disease, which was either stable or active, fulfilled revised McDonald criteria. Purification of the CD8+ and CD4+ T cells relied on negative isolation, and TEMRA cells underwent FACS enrichment. Random-hexamer reverse transcription was applied to roughly 0.5 to 1 ug RNA. A single record per CDR3 protein comes from TCRdb applying MiXCR to the immunoSEQ multiplex PCR reads. The data contain around 180,000 distinct CDR3 sequences, approximately 95% of them seen just once; the ten biggest clones take up 0.15% to 0.2%.

Sequencing was done on a sample of CD8+ T cells from PBMCs. The TCR comes from a human donor with multiple sclerosis. The chain employs TRBV4-1 and TRBJ1-1; D remains unclear. The CDR3 sequence: CASSQVEGMDTEAFF. The CDR3, as DNA: TGCGCCAGCAGCCAAGTGGAGGGTATGGACACTGAAGCTTTCTTT.